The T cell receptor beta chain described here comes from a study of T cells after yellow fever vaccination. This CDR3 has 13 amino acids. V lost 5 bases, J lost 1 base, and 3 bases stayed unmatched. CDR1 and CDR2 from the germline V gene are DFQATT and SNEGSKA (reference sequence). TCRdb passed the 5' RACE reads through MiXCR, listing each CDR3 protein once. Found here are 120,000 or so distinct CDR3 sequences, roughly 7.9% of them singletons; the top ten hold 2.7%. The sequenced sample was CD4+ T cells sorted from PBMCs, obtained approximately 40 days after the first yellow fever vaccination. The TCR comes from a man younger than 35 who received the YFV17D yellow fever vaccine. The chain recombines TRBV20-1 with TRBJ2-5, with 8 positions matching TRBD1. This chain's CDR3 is CSAPGQVQETQYF. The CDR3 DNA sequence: TGCAGTGCTCCGGGACAGGTCCAAGAGACCCAGTACTTC.